These 31 T cell receptor beta chains came from one sample sequenced in a study of blood T cell repertoires in COVID-19. TCRdb's table, derived via immunoSEQ multiplex PCR, lists solely in-frame clones and lacks some. The sample has more than 250,000 clones, around 86% seen once; the top ten hold more than 9%. Source material: PBMCs or T cells enriched from blood (not recorded which). These receptors were obtained from a young woman who had recovered from COVID-19.

The rearrangement links TRBV7-9 to TRBJ1-6; D is unresolved. V was trimmed by 1 base and J by 0 bases, leaving 10 bases between them. This CDR3 contains 17 residues. Germline CDR1 reads SEHNR; CDR2 reads FQNEAQ (reference sequence). The CDR3 nucleotides are TGTGCCAGCAGCTTAGGTGCCGGGAGCTCCTATAATTCACCCCTCCACTTT. It encodes CASSLGAGSSYNSPLHF.

The V call is TRBV29-1, the J call TRBJ1-2; D unclear. This CDR3 comprises 13 residues. CDR1 is SQVTM and CDR2 is ANQGSEA in the germline V gene. V was cut by 5 bases and J by 0 bases, with 10 bases left in between. The CDR3 bases are TGCAGCGTTTCACCGGGGTCTAACTATGGCTACACCTTC. It codes for CSVSPGSNYGYTF.

The chain uses TRBV2 and TRBJ1-4; TRBD1 matches at 8 bases. The CDR3 runs to 13 residues. V was pared by 8 bases and J by 8 bases, with 7 bases of the junction left unmatched. Germline loops: CDR1 SNHLY, CDR2 FYNNEI. The CDR3 spells CASSRTGKEKLFF. The CDR3 nucleotides are TGTGCCAGCTCAAGGACAGGGAAGGAAAAACTGTTTTTT.

This clone was seen only a few times. The CDR3 reads CATSDSTTGLTSYEQYF. The CDR3, as DNA: TGTGCCACCAGTGATTCCACGACCGGGTTGACCAGCTACGAGCAGTACTTC. This chain connects TRBV24-1 to TRBJ2-7; no firm D call. Per germline, CDR1 KGHDR and CDR2 SFDVKD. The length of the CDR3 is 17 residues. V dropped 2 bases and J dropped 3 bases, with 19 bases sitting between them.

The rearrangement joins TRBV5-1 to TRBJ1-1; 9 bases line up with TRBD1. The CDR3 is 16 residues long. CDR1 and CDR2 (germline): SGHRS, YFSETQ. Trimming at V came to 4 bases and at J to 4 bases, leaving 11 bases not matched to a gene. The CDR3: CASSGGTGRRSTEAFF. Here the CDR3 DNA reads TGCGCCAGCAGCGGAGGGACAGGGAGACGGTCCACTGAAGCTTTCTTT.

The chain recombines TRBV27 with TRBJ2-5; tentative D call: TRBD2 (5 bases). The CDR3 totals 13 residues. Germline V gene lookup returns CDR1 MNHEY and CDR2 SMNVEV (reference sequence). V lost 3 bases, J lost 2 bases, and 7 bases lay in between. The CDR3 nucleotides read TGTGCCAGCAGTTTGCGAGGGCAAGAGACCCAGTACTTC. It specifies CASSLRGQETQYF.

The chain couples TRBV24-1 to TRBJ1-5, with 11 bases aligning to TRBD1. In germline, CDR1 is KGHDR, CDR2 SFDVKD. With V trimmed by 7 bases and J by 3 bases, 13 bases remained unmatched. There are 18 residues in the CDR3. The DNA of the CDR3 is TGTGCCACCAGCCGTCGAGGGACAGGGGGTGGCTACAATCAGCCCCAGCATTTT. Protein: CATSRRGTGGGYNQPQHF.

V gene TRBV9 combines with J gene TRBJ1-4; 7 bases are shared with TRBD1. V lost 4 bases to trimming and J lost 3 bases; unmatched junction nucleotides: 12. Germline V CDR1 and CDR2: SGDLS, YYNGEE. This CDR3 spans 17 amino acids. The CDR3 DNA reads as TGTGCCAGCAGCCCAAATCGACAGGGCTGGGCTAATGAAAAACTGTTTTTT. This sequence encodes CASSPNRQGWANEKLFF.

This CDR3 is CASSGRTGYQPQHF. The DNA of the CDR3 is TGTGCCAGCAGTGGCAGGACAGGCTATCAGCCCCAGCATTTT. V usage is TRBV2 and J usage is TRBJ1-5; 7 positions agree with TRBD1. The CDR3 length is 14 residues. The V gene end was trimmed by 4 bases and the J gene end by 5 bases; junction bases not matched to a gene: 5. The germline V gene encodes CDR1 SNHLY and CDR2 FYNNEI.

Concerning this clone: Other DNA sequences in the same sample also yield this CDR3. The V call is TRBV9, the J call TRBJ2-5, with D hard to call. The V gene lost 0 bases and the J gene lost 5 bases, with 5 bases spanning the gap. This CDR3 contains 12 residues. The germline V gene has CDR1 SGDLS and CDR2 YYNGEE. CDR3 sequence reads: CASSVAGETQYF. The CDR3 nucleotides are TGTGCCAGCAGCGTAGCCGGGGAGACCCAGTACTTC.

This chain connects TRBV7-3 to TRBJ2-1; no reliable D call. V shed 0 bases and J shed 7 bases, with 16 bases lying between them. Germline-derived CDR1 and CDR2 are SGHTA and FQGTGA. The CDR3 spans 16 residues. This chain's CDR3 is CASSLTSTTGDNEQFF. The CDR3, as DNA: TGTGCCAGCAGCTTAACATCCACTACGGGTGATAATGAGCAGTTCTTC.

This chain links TRBV19 with TRBJ1-5; 7 nucleotides match TRBD1. The CDR3 is 15 residues long. Germline assignment: CDR1 LNHDA and CDR2 SQIVND (reference sequence). V was clipped by 6 bases and J by 3 bases; unmatched bases: 8. CDR3 sequence reads: CASRRPGQFNQPQHF. The CDR3 DNA sequence: TGTGCCAGTAGGAGACCGGGACAGTTCAATCAGCCCCAGCATTTT.

The rearrangement links TRBV11-2 to TRBJ2-7; the match to TRBD2 covers 7 bases. There are 13 residues in the CDR3. Germline CDR1 reads SGHAT; CDR2 reads FQNNGV. The V segment lost 1 base and the J segment 5 bases; nucleotides outside the gene matches: 2. The CDR3 DNA sequence: TGTGCCAGCAGCTTAGTGGCGGGAGACGAGCAGTACTTC. It yields the protein CASSLVAGDEQYF. The entire variable domain, with the rest obtained from reference TRBV11-2 and TRBJ2-7, is as follows: EAGVAQSPRYKIIEKRQSVAFWCNPISGHATLYWYQQILGQGPKLLIQFQNNGVVDDSQLPKDRFSAERLKGVDSTLKIQPAKLEDSAVYLCASSLVAGDEQYFGPGTRLTVT.

The rearrangement uses TRBV5-4 and TRBJ2-1; D not certain. Trimming left V 3 bases short and J 8 bases short, with 15 bases between. CDR3 length: 14 residues. Germline lookup yields CDR1 SGHNT and CDR2 YYREEE (reference sequence). The CDR3, as DNA: TGTGCCAGCAGCTCCCAGCAGGCTTGGGATGAGCAGTTCTTC. Translated, it gives CASSSQQAWDEQFF.

V is TRBV27 and J is TRBJ2-7; possible D gene TRBD1, 7 bases. The germline CDR1 and CDR2 sequences are MNHEY and SMNVEV (reference sequence). This CDR3 is 13 amino acids long. The V gene lost 5 bases and the J gene lost 6 bases, with 14 bases spanning the gap. In nucleotides, the CDR3 is TGTGCCAGCAGTCCCCGACAGGGAGGCGAGCAGTACTTC. It translates to CASSPRQGGEQYF.

The rearrangement uses TRBV7-6 and TRBJ2-7; possible D gene TRBD2, 7 bases. The CDR3 spans 16 residues. Germline CDR1 SGHVS, CDR2 FNYEAQ. Between the trimmed V and J ends, which lost 2 bases and 0 bases, there was a span of 14 bases. The CDR3 DNA is TGTGCCAGCAGCTTAAAGGCGGGGGCAGACTCCTACGAGCAGTACTTC. Its protein is CASSLKAGADSYEQYF.

This rearrangement joins TRBV28 to TRBJ1-1; weak D call: TRBD1 (5 bases). CDR3 length equals 14 residues. The germline CDR1 and CDR2 sequences are MDHEN and SYDVKM. V lost 7 bases and J 5 bases, leaving 17 bases between the germline ends. The CDR3 region has the DNA TGTGCCAGCAAGACTGGATGGGGCCGAACTGAAGCTTTCTTT. Protein sequence: CASKTGWGRTEAFF.

The gene calls are TRBV10-3 and TRBJ1-5; tentatively, D is TRBD1 (5 bases). The CDR3 is 13 residues long. V dropped 4 bases and J dropped 6 bases, with 10 bases sitting between them. The germline V gene has CDR1 ENHRY and CDR2 SYGVKD. The CDR3 coding sequence is TGTGCCATCAGTGCAGGGAACAGTCAGCCCCAGCATTTT. As protein: CAISAGNSQPQHF.

The chain couples TRBV5-5 to TRBJ2-1, with D unclear. Germline V gene data show CDR1 as SGHKS and CDR2 as YYEKEE (reference sequence). V was cut by 0 bases and J by 7 bases, with 5 bases left in between. This CDR3 comprises 12 residues. CDR3 nucleotide sequence: TGTGCCAGCAGCTTGGGGCAGAATGAGCAGTTCTTC. Its translation: CASSLGQNEQFF.

This chain's CDR3 is CASSLKAVSGTVSNYGYTF. For the CDR3, the DNA is TGTGCCAGCAGCTTAAAAGCTGTCTCCGGGACAGTTTCGAACTATGGCTACACCTTC. V is TRBV7-3 and J is TRBJ1-2; 7 bases match TRBD1. This CDR3 is built from 19 residues. Germline V gene sequence: CDR1 SGHTA, CDR2 FQGTGA. The trim removed 1 base at V and 2 bases at J, leaving 16 bases unmatched. Together with reference TRBV7-3 and TRBJ1-2, the CDR3 gives the full variable domain: GAGVSQTPSNKVTEKGKYVELRCDPISGHTALYWYRQSLGQGPEFLIYFQGTGAADDSGLPNDRFFAVRPEGSVSTLKIQRTERGDSAVYLCASSLKAVSGTVSNYGYTFGSGTRLTVV.

CDR3 DNA sequence: TGTGCCAGCACCACAGCCCACACCGGGGAGCTGTTTTTT. Residues: CASTTAHTGELFF. This rearrangement joins TRBV9 to TRBJ2-2, with D hard to call. CDR1 SGDLS and CDR2 YYNGEE come from the germline V gene. The germline V and J ends were trimmed by 6 bases and 3 bases, with 9 bases remaining between them. The length of the CDR3 is 13 residues.

The CDR3 sequence: CASTLQGPNTEAFF. The CDR3 DNA follows: TGCGCCAGCACCTTACAGGGACCGAACACTGAAGCTTTCTTT. The genes are TRBV5-1 and TRBJ1-1, with D possibly matching TRBD1 (6 bases). Trimming cost V 6 bases and J 1 base, with 13 bases left between them. This CDR3 is built from 14 residues. CDR1 and CDR2 from the germline V gene are SGHRS and YFSETQ.

The chain combines TRBV4-1 with TRBJ1-3, with 9 bases lining up with TRBD1. The germline CDR1 and CDR2 sequences are MGHRA and YSYEKL. CDR3 length equals 17 residues. V was clipped by 3 bases and J by 0 bases; unmatched bases: 6. CDR3 bases: TGCGCCAGCAGCCAGGGACAGGGACTGGACTCTGGAAACACCATATATTTT. Protein: CASSQGQGLDSGNTIYF.

The chain is built from TRBV5-8 and TRBJ1-6, with 7 bases that match TRBD1. The V segment lost 4 bases and the J segment 5 bases; nucleotides outside the gene matches: 3. CDR3 length equals 14 residues. Per the germline V gene, CDR1 is SGHTS and CDR2 is YDEGEE. The CDR3 region is CASSHGTDNSPLHF. In DNA, the CDR3 is TGTGCCAGCAGCCACGGGACAGATAATTCACCCCTCCACTTT. The full variable domain, with the rest looked up from reference TRBV5-8 and TRBJ1-6, is EAGVTQSPTHLIKTRGQQATLRCSPISGHTSVYWYQQALGLGLQFLLWYDEGEERNRGNFPPRFSGRQFPNYSSELNVNALELEDSALYLCASSHGTDNSPLHFGNGTRLTVT.

The V and J genes are TRBV7-9 and TRBJ2-2; D is possibly TRBD1 (5 bases). V shed 5 bases and J shed 6 bases, with 13 bases lying between them. CDR1 and CDR2 (germline): SEHNR, FQNEAQ (reference sequence). The CDR3 has 14 amino acids. The CDR3: CASSPQGAPGELFF. The CDR3 DNA reads TGTGCCAGCAGCCCCCAGGGCGCCCCCGGGGAGCTGTTTTTT.

V usage is TRBV24-1 and J usage is TRBJ2-1; 11 bases fit TRBD1. The CDR3 spans 16 residues. Unmatched junction bases numbered 6, after V lost 3 bases and J lost 6 bases. Germline lookup yields CDR1 KGHDR and CDR2 SFDVKD. The CDR3 sequence is CATSDPGQGAGNEQFF. The CDR3 nucleotides read TGTGCCACCAGTGATCCCGGACAGGGGGCAGGCAATGAGCAGTTCTTC.

The rearrangement links TRBV10-1 to TRBJ2-2; D may be TRBD1 (6 bases). Per germline, CDR1 WNHNN and CDR2 SYGVQD (reference sequence). V lost 3 bases to trimming and J lost 8 bases, with 7 bases between them. The CDR3 length is 12 residues. The CDR3, as DNA: TGCGCCAGCAGTGAAACAGGGGGGGAGCTGTTTTTT. Translation gives CASSETGGELFF.

The chain employs TRBV6-1 and TRBJ2-7, with 11 bases that match TRBD2. CDR1 MNHNS and CDR2 SASEGT come from the germline V gene. The CDR3 length is 15 residues. The ends lost 2 bases at V and 0 bases at J; junction bases unmatched: 0. The chain's CDR3 is CASSELAGGSYEQYF. DNA of the CDR3: TGTGCCAGCAGTGAACTAGCGGGAGGCTCCTACGAGCAGTACTTC.

In nucleotides, the CDR3 is TGCAGCGGATCATTTAGCGGGAGCAGCTCCTACAATGAGCAGTTCTTC. This encodes CSGSFSGSSSYNEQFF. The chain recombines TRBV29-1 with TRBJ2-1, with TRBD2 matching 9 bases. CDR3 length: 16 amino acids. V lost 7 bases, J lost 0 bases, and 10 bases stayed unmatched. Germline-derived CDR1 and CDR2 are SQVTM and ANQGSEA.

The rearrangement uses TRBV11-2 and TRBJ2-5; possible D gene TRBD1, 5 bases. CDR1 and CDR2 (germline): SGHAT, FQNNGV. Between the trimmed V and J ends, which lost 4 bases and 2 bases, there was a span of 8 bases. This CDR3 contains 13 residues. For the CDR3, the DNA is TGTGCCAGCAGCTCGACAGAGCAAGAGACCCAGTACTTC. Protein: CASSSTEQETQYF. Supplemented by reference TRBV11-2 and TRBJ2-5, the full variable domain reads EAGVAQSPRYKIIEKRQSVAFWCNPISGHATLYWYQQILGQGPKLLIQFQNNGVVDDSQLPKDRFSAERLKGVDSTLKIQPAKLEDSAVYLCASSSTEQETQYFGPGTRLLVL.

This clone was seen at least ten times. The V and J genes are TRBV28 and TRBJ2-6; D might be TRBD1 (5 bases). CDR1 and CDR2 (germline): MDHEN, SYDVKM. Trimming took 4 bases from V and 4 from J, leaving 14 bases between them. The CDR3 spans 16 residues. CDR3 amino acids: CASSSPGRAGANVLTF. CDR3 nucleotides: TGTGCCAGCAGTTCCCCCGGCAGGGCCGGGGCCAACGTCCTGACTTTC.